This paragraph reports one T cell receptor (beta chain). TCR beta CDR3 amplification from genomic DNA was performed by two-round multiplex PCR. With primers specific to each TRBV and TRBJ gene, the first-round PCR was performed. TCRdb re-called the multiplex PCR reads through MiXCR, storing one row per CDR3 protein. The sample yields tens of thousands of distinct CDR3 sequences, roughly 25% seen once. The data are from a study of prognosis after radiotherapy for stage I lung cancer. The V gene's germline CDR1 is DFQATT and CDR2 SNEGSKA (reference sequence). This CDR3 has 17 amino acids. V lost 3 bases to trimming and J lost 8 bases; unmatched junction nucleotides: 18.

The gene calls are TRBV20-1 and TRBJ2-1, with TRBD2 matching 8 bases. The specimen was PBMCs, collected before or after stereotactic body radiation therapy (not recorded which). The clonotype comes from a donor older than 45 with non-small cell lung cancer. The DNA for the CDR3 is TGCAGTGCTAGCCGAGGGCTAGCGGGCCCAATAATGGATGAGCAGTTCTTC. This encodes CSASRGLAGPIMDEQFF.